This TCR beta chain was obtained from a study of blood T cell repertoires in COVID-19. Study background: The analysed material was cDNA or gDNA that came from T cells, B-cell-depleted T cells, or PBMCs.

One Seattle source followed patients from active infection through their disease course. Libraries were prepared by immunoSEQ multiplex PCR; TCRdb keeps only in-frame clonotypes and omits some of them. The repertoire has 200,000 to 300,000 clones, more than 85% of them found once; the top ten carry approximately 2.6%. Looked up from germline, CDR1 is LNHDA and CDR2 is SQIVND (reference sequence). V was trimmed by 10 bases and J by 4 bases, leaving 13 bases between them. CDR3 length equals 12 residues. The origin of this receptor is a young adult with COVID-19, enrolled during active disease. What was sequenced was peripheral blood. This chain connects TRBV19 to TRBJ1-2; D unresolved. The CDR3 loop reads CATRRESYGYTF. In DNA, the CDR3 is TGTGCCACCCGAAGGGAGAGCTATGGCTACACCTTC.